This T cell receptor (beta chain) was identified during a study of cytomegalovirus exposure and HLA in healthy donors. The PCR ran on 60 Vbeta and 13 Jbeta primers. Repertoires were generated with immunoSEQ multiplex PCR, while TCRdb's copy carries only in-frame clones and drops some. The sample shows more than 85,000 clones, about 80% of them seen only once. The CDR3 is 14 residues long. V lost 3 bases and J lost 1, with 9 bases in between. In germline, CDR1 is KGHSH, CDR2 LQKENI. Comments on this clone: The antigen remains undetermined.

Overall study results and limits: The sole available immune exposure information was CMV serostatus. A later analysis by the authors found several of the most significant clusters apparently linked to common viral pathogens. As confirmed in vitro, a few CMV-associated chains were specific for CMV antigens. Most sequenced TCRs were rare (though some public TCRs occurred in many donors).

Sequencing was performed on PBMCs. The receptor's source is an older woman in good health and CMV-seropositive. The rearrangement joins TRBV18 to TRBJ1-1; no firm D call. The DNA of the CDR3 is TGTGCCAGCTCACCGACATCAAGGAACACTGAAGCTTTCTTT. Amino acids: CASSPTSRNTEAFF.